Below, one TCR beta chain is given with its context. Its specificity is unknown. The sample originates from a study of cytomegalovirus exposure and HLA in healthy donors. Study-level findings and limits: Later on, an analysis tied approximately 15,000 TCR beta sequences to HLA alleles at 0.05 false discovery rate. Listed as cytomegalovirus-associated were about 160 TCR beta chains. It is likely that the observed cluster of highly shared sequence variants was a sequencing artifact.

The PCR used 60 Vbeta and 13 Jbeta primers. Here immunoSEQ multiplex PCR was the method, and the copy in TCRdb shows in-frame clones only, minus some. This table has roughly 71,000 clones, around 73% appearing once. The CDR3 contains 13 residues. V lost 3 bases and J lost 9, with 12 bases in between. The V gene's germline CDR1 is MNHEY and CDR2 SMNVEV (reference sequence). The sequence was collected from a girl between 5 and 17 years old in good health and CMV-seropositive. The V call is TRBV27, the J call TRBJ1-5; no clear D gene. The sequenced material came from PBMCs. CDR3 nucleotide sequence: TGTGCCAGCAGTTTCGATAGCCTTTTGCCCCAGCATTTT. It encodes CASSFDSLLPQHF.